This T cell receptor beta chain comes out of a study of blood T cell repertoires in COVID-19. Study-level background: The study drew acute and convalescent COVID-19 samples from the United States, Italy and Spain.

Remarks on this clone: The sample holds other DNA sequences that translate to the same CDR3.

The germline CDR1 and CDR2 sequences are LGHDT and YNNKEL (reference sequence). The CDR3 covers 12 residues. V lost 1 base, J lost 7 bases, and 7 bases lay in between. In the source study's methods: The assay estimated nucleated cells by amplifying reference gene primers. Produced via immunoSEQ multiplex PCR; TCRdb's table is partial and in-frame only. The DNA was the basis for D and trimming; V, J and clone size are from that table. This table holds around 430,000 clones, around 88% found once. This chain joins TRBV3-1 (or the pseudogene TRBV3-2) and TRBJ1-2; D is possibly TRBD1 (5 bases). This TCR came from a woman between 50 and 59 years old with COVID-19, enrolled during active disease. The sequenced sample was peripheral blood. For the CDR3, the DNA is TGTGCCAGCAGCCAAGGGAGGGGTGGCTACACCTTC. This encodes CASSQGRGGYTF.